This entry concerns a single T cell receptor (beta chain). The CDR3 length is 13 residues. V was clipped by 1 base and J by 3 bases; unmatched bases: 0. The V gene's germline CDR1 is SGHNT and CDR2 YYREEE (reference sequence). The data belong to a study of T cells after posttransplantation cyclophosphamide. Produced via immunoSEQ multiplex PCR; TCRdb's table is partial and in-frame only. The data hold 10,000 to 12,000 clones, with approximately 95% observed a single time. Cells defined as naive were viable CD3+CD4+ or CD3+CD8+ and CCR7+CD45RA+CD45RO-CD95-CD27+CD28+. The TCR comes from a man younger than 40 in good health and a related stem cell transplant donor. This rearrangement joins TRBV5-4 to TRBJ2-7; TRBD1 agrees at 8 bases. Sequenced input: naive CD8+ T cells sorted from PBMCs. The CDR3 spells CASSLTGGYEQYF. CDR3 nucleotides: TGTGCCAGCAGCTTGACAGGGGGCTACGAGCAGTACTTC.